Reported below is one T cell receptor (beta chain). Antigen: not known. CDR1 MDHEN and CDR2 SYDVKM come from the germline V gene. The CDR3 consists of 15 residues. Trimming pared 0 bases from V and 6 bases from J, leaving 14 bases between. TCRdb's table, derived via immunoSEQ multiplex PCR, lists solely in-frame clones and lacks some. The sample holds about 66,000 clones; approximately 97% are singletons and the top ten take about 1.5%. The data were obtained in a study of cytomegalovirus exposure and HLA in healthy donors. Overall study results and limits: In the approximately 120 validation repertoires, a later analysis found that first-cohort TCR clusters tended to co-occur. A few chains tied to CMV proved CMV antigen-specific in vitro. The listing of some 170 TCR beta chains classed them as cytomegalovirus-associated.

Sequenced: PBMCs. This chain joins TRBV28 and TRBJ1-2, with a weak D call TRBD1 (6 bases). This receptor was obtained from a woman under 30 in good health and CMV-seropositive. CDR3 coding DNA: TGTGCCAGCAGTTTATGGACAGGCCTTTGGGATGGCTACACCTTC. This codes for CASSLWTGLWDGYTF.